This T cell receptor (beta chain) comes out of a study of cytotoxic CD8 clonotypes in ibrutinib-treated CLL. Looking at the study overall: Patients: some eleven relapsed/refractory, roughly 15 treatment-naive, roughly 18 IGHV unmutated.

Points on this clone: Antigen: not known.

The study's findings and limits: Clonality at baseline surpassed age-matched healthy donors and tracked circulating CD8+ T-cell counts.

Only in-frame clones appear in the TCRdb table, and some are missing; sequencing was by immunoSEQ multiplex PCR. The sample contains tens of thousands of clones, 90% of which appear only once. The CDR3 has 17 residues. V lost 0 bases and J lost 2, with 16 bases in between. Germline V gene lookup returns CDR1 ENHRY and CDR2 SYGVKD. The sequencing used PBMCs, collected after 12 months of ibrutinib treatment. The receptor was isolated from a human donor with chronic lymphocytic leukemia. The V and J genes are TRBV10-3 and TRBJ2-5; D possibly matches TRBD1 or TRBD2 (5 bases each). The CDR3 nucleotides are TGTGCCATCAGTGAGTCGCTACTCGGGACGAGACAAGAGACCCAGTACTTC. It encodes CAISESLLGTRQETQYF.